This section outlines one T cell receptor (beta chain) sequence together with its context. This sample was included in a study of blood T cell repertoires in COVID-19. Overall study context: Material from acute and convalescent COVID-19 was sourced from the United States, Italy and Spain. PBMCs, B-cell-depleted T cells, or T cells were the source of the cDNA or gDNA that made up the material.

Generated by immunoSEQ multiplex PCR, the TCRdb table keeps only in-frame clones and is missing some. The repertoire holds about 78,000 clones, with around nine tenths as singletons. The CDR3 is 14 residues long. Germline CDR1 and CDR2: SGHTA and FQGNSA. Deletions cut 1 base from V and 1 base from J, with 7 bases between. The sample consisted of peripheral blood. This chain uses TRBV7-2 with TRBJ1-1; D is unresolved. This clonotype was obtained from an older woman with acute or convalescent COVID-19. The CDR3 loop is CASSLGRSNTEAFF. The CDR3 DNA follows: TGTGCCAGCAGCTTAGGGCGGTCGAACACTGAAGCTTTCTTT.